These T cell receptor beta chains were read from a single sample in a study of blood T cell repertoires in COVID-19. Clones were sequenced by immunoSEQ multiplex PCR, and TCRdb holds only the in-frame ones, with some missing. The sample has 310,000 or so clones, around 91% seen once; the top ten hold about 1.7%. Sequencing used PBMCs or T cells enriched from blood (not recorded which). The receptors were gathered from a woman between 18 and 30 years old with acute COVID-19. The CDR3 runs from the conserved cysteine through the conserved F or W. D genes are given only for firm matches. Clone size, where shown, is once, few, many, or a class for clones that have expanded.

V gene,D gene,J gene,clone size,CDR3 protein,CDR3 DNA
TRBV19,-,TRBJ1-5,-,CASTEGTSWPQHF,TGTGCCAGTACCGAGGGAACCTCTTGGCCCCAGCATTTT
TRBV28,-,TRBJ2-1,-,CASSLGARYNEQFF,TGTGCCAGCAGTTTAGGGGCCAGGTACAATGAGCAGTTCTTC
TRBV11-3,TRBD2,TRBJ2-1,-,CASSYTSGRGNEQFF,TGTGCCAGCAGTTATACTAGCGGGAGGGGCAATGAGCAGTTCTTC
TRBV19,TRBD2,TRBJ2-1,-,CASRKLAGGGYNEQFF,TGTGCCAGTCGCAAACTAGCGGGAGGGGGTTACAATGAGCAGTTCTTC
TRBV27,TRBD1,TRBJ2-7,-,CASSKDRADYEQYF,TGTGCCAGCAGTAAGGACAGGGCAGACTACGAGCAGTACTTC
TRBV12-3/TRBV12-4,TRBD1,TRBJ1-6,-,CASLGQGNSPLHF,TGTGCCAGCCTCGGACAGGGGAATTCACCCCTCCACTTT
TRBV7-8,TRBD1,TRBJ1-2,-,CASSLRPPGQGDLYGYTF,TGTGCCAGCAGCTTACGTCCTCCGGGACAGGGGGACCTCTATGGCTACACCTTC
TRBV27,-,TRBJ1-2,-,CASSSRGFDYGYTF,TGTGCCAGCAGTTCGAGGGGGTTCGACTATGGCTACACCTTC
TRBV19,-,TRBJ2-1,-,CASSMFSGDNEQFF,TGTGCCAGTAGTATGTTTTCTGGAGACAATGAGCAGTTCTTC
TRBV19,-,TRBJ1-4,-,CASSPRRAAGTNEKLFF,TGTGCCAGTAGCCCTAGGAGGGCGGCGGGGACTAATGAAAAACTGTTTTTT
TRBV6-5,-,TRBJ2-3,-,CASSLSGTDTQYF,TGTGCCAGCAGTTTGTCCGGCACAGATACGCAGTATTTT
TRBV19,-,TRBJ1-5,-,CASRQGVQPQHF,TGTGCCAGTAGACAGGGTGTACAGCCCCAGCATTTT
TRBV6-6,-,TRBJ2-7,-,CASSYNQGAYEQYF,TGTGCCAGCAGTTACAACCAGGGTGCCTACGAGCAGTACTTC
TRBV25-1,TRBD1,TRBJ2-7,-,CASSLPGQGDEQYF,TGTGCCAGCAGCCTTCCGGGACAGGGCGACGAGCAGTACTTC
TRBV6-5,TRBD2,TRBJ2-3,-,CASSYSTSSGRVEYF,TGTGCCAGCAGTTACTCGACGTCTAGCGGGAGGGTTGAGTATTTT
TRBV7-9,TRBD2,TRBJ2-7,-,CASSLGQQAGVAYEQYF,TGTGCCAGCAGCTTAGGACAACAAGCGGGAGTGGCCTACGAGCAGTACTTC
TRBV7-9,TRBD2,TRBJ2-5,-,CASSFQTSGETQYF,TGTGCCAGCAGCTTCCAGACTAGCGGAGAGACCCAGTACTTC
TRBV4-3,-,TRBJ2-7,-,CASSQDRQVSWGEQYF,TGCGCCAGCAGCCAAGACCGACAGGTTTCATGGGGAGAGCAGTACTTC
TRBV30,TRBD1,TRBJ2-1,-,CAWSLGQFHNEQFF,TGTGCCTGGAGTTTGGGACAGTTCCACAATGAGCAGTTCTTC
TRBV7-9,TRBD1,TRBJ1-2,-,CASTRDSNYGYTF,TGTGCCAGCACGCGGGACAGTAACTATGGCTACACCTTC
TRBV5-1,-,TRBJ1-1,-,CASSLGGHLEAFF,TGCGCCAGCAGCTTGGGTGGACACCTTGAAGCTTTCTTT
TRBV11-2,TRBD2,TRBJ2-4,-,CASSSNSGGNIQYF,TGTGCCAGCAGCTCCAATTCGGGGGGAAACATTCAGTACTTC
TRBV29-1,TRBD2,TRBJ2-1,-,CSGWDYYNEQFF,TGCAGCGGGTGGGACTACTACAATGAGCAGTTCTTC
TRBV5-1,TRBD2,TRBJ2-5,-,CASSLREGQTQYF,TGCGCCAGCAGCTTGCGGGAGGGGCAGACCCAGTACTTC
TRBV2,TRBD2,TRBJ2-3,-,CAISRTSPWGDTQYF,TGTGCCATCAGTAGGACTAGTCCTTGGGGAGATACGCAGTATTTT
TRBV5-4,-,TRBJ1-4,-,CASSLYQGTGPGEKLFF,TGTGCCAGCAGCTTGTATCAGGGTACAGGGCCTGGGGAAAAACTGTTTTTT
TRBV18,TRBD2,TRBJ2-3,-,CASSGLGGTDTQYF,TGTGCCAGCTCAGGACTAGGAGGCACAGATACGCAGTATTTT
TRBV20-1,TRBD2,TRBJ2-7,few,CSAREPLAGRTYEQYF,TGCAGTGCTCGTGAACCCCTAGCGGGACGGACCTACGAGCAGTACTTC
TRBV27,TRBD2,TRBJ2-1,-,CASSGLANEQFF,TGTGCCAGCAGTGGACTAGCCAATGAGCAGTTCTTC
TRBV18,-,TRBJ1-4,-,CASSLPNREKLFF,TGTGCCAGCTCACTACCCAACCGGGAAAAACTGTTTTTT
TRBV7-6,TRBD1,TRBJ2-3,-,CASSIGQGRNTDTQYF,TGTGCCAGCAGCATCGGACAGGGAAGAAACACAGATACGCAGTATTTT
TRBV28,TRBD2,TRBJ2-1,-,CASSLSGGNNEQFF,TGTGCCAGCAGTTTATCGGGAGGAAATAATGAGCAGTTCTTC
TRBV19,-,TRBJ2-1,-,CASSMVGRRGYNEQFF,TGTGCCAGTAGTATGGTGGGCCGACGTGGGTACAATGAGCAGTTCTTC
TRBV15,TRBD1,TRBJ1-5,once,CATSRPRQGGIQPQHF,TGTGCCACCAGCAGACCTAGACAGGGGGGAATTCAGCCCCAGCATTTT
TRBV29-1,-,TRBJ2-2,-,CSVDGDRTGELFF,TGCAGCGTTGATGGAGACCGCACCGGGGAGCTGTTTTTT
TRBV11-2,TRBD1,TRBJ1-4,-,CASSPRTGLSEKLFF,TGTGCCAGCAGCCCACGGACAGGGTTAAGTGAAAAACTGTTTTTT
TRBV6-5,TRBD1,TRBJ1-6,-,CASSFGTGLNSPLHF,TGTGCCAGCAGTTTCGGGACAGGGTTAAATTCACCCCTCCACTTT
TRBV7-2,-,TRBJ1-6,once,CASSDIRNSPLHF,TGTGCCAGCAGCGACATTAGAAATTCACCCCTCCACTTT
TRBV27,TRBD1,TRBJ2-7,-,CASSFRDRGYEQYF,TGTGCCAGCAGTTTCCGGGACAGGGGCTACGAGCAGTACTTC
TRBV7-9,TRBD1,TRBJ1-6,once,CASSTTGGHSPLHF,TGTGCCAGCAGCACGACAGGGGGCCATTCACCCCTCCACTTT
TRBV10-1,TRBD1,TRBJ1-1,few,CASSPGQPVGPDTEAFF,TGCGCCAGCAGTCCGGGACAGCCTGTCGGCCCGGACACTGAAGCTTTCTTT
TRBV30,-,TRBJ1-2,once,CAWSVPGGGTNYGYTF,TGTGCCTGGAGTGTACCGGGAGGGGGGACTAACTATGGCTACACCTTC
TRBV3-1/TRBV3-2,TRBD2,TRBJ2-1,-,CASSQGRELAGVKVRHEQFF,TGTGCCAGCAGCCAAGGCAGGGAACTAGCGGGAGTTAAGGTTCGTCATGAGCAGTTCTTC
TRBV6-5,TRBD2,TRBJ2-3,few,CASSYSRLARADTQYF,TGTGCCAGCAGTTACAGTCGACTAGCGAGGGCAGATACGCAGTATTTT
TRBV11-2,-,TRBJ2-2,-,CASSLAQYAGELFF,TGTGCCAGCAGCTTAGCCCAGTACGCCGGGGAGCTGTTTTTT
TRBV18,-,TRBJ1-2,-,CASSPFGTNYGYTF,TGTGCCAGCTCACCTTTCGGGACTAACTATGGCTACACCTTC
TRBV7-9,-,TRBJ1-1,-,CASSLPGTEAFF,TGTGCCAGCAGCTTGCCGGGCACTGAAGCTTTCTTT
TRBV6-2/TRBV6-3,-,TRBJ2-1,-,CASSYRQGGYNEQFF,TGTGCCAGCAGTTACAGGCAGGGGGGCTACAATGAGCAGTTCTTC
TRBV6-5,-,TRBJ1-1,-,CASRAGRSEAFF,TGTGCCAGCAGGGCGGGGCGCTCTGAAGCTTTCTTT
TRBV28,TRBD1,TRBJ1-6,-,CATIWRRGPSYNSPLHF,TGTGCCACGATATGGCGGAGGGGGCCGTCCTATAATTCACCCCTCCACTTT
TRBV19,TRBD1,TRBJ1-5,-,CASLGQSHNQPQHF,TGTGCCAGTCTGGGACAGAGCCACAATCAGCCCCAGCATTTT
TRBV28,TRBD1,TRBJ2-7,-,CASTRQGWDGEQYF,TGTGCCAGCACTCGACAGGGGTGGGATGGAGAGCAGTACTTC
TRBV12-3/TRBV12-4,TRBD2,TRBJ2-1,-,CASSSGINNEQFF,TGTGCCAGCAGTAGCGGGATAAACAATGAGCAGTTCTTC